The clone carrying this T cell receptor (beta chain) showed up just a few times. Its antigen is as yet unknown. With a much larger clone just one base away, this may be a read error. A read error is likely, as this CDR3 ends without the conserved phenylalanine or tryptophan. RNA transcripts served as the template for amplifying TCR beta CDR3 regions. HTBI primers were used for first-round RT-PCR of the TCR CDR3. TCRdb called the multiplex PCR reads again in MiXCR, with one record for every CDR3 protein. The sample includes approximately 270,000 distinct CDR3 sequences, roughly 14% seen only once; the top ten take 10% to 15%. Recently diagnosed hyperthyroidism of less than 2 months' duration affected patients aged 18 to 65. The sample originates from a study of T cells in Graves' hyperthyroidism and ophthalmopathy. Trimming at V came to 5 bases and at J to 3 bases, leaving 5 bases not matched to a gene. Germline CDR1 MDHEN, CDR2 SYDVKM. The CDR3 loop spans 16 amino acids.

Study outcomes and limitations: Ophthalmopathy prediction by the model preceded onset by a median roughly 6 months. Most thyroid-expanded clonotypes above 0.001 were also found in blood. Ophthalmopathy was separated from stable hyperthyroidism by a 13 V-J model.

This clonotype was sampled from a woman aged 40 to 50 with Graves' hyperthyroidism that later progressed to Graves' ophthalmopathy. V usage is TRBV28 and J usage is TRBJ2-7; 15 bases agree with TRBD2. The sample consisted of blood. The CDR3 DNA is TGTGCCAGCAGTATGGGACTAGCGGGAGGACGCTACGAGCAGTACCTC. This sequence encodes CASSMGLAGGRYEQYL.